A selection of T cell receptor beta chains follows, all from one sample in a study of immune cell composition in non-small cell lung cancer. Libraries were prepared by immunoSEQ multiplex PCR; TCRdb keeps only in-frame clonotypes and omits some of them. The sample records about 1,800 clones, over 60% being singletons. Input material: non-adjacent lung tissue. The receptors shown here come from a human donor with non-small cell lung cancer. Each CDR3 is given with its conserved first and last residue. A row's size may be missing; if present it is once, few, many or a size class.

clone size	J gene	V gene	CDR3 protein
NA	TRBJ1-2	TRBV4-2	CASSQDRGRSNYGYTF
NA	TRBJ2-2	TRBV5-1	CASRQAISGELFF
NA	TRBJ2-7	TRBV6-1	CASDPDSPTYEQYF
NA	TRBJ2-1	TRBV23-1	CASSQSNQRGPYNEQFF
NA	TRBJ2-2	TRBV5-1	CASSLEPGTAGELFF
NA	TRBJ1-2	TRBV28	CASREERGYTF
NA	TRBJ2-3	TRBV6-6	CASRISGSGTDTQYF
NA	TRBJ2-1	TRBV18	CASSPGLGFGEQFF
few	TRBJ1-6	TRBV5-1	CASSLRPQGGDSPLHF
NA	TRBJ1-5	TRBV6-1	CASSEPGTAQGMYQPQHF
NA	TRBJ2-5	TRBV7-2	CASVKREGKETQYF
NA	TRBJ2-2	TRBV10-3	CAISAGLAGHYTGELFF
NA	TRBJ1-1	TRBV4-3	CASSTDRGGTEAFF
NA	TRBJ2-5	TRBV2	CASSGDRGGGETQYF
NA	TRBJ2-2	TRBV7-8	CASSKRDRGTLNTGELFF
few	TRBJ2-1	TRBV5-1	CASSPYSLAGGDEQFF
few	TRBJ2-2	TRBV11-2	CASSLDPSNTGELFF
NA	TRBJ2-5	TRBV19	CASPRPRTTGGETQYF
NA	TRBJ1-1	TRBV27	CASSLSGGRNTEAFF
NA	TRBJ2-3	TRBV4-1	CASSSRPTSGGSDTQYF
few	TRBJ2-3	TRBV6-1	CASSEPELAGGELFTDTQYF
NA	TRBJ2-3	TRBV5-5	CASSLGGQGTDTQYF
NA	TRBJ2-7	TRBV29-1	CSVSPDNPREQYF
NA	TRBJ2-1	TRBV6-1	CASRPLAGSYNEQFF
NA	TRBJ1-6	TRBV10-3	CAIKGQPDSNSPLHF
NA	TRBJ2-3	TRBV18	CASSPPSVTEAQYF
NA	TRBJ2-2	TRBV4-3	CASSQGQGANTGELFF
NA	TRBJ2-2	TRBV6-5	CASSYTNTGELFF
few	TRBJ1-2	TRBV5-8	CASSLRLTGGENGYTF
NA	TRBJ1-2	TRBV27	CASSPFSHERGYTF
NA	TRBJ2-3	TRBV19	CASKHGLESTDTQYF
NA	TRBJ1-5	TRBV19	CASTSGDRGMIQPQHF
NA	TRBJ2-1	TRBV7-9	CASSLTGESNEQFF
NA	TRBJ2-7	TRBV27	CASSRRLAGGSLTYEQYF
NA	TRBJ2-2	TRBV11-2	CASTPGEGTGELFF
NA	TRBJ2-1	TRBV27	CASSSPDDRDNEQFF
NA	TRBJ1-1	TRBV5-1	CASSLWGQAEAFF
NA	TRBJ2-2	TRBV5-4	CASSPTTGKGGELFF